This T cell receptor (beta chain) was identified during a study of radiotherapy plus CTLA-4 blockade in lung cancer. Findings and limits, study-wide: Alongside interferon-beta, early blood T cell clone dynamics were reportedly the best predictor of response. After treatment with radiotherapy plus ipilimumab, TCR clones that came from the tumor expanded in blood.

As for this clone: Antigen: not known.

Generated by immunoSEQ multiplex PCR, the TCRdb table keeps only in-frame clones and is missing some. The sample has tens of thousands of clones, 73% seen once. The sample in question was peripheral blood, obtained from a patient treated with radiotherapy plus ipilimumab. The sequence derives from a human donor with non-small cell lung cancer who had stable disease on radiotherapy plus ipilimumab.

The CDR3 nucleotides read TGTGCCAGCTCACCGGGACAGAACACAGATACGCAGTATTTT. It codes for CASSPGQNTDTQYF. The chain joins TRBV18 to TRBJ2-3; the match to TRBD1 covers 7 bases. The CDR3 runs to 14 residues. V gave up 3 bases and J gave up 2 bases; unmatched junction bases: 2. Germline V lookup: CDR1 KGHSH, CDR2 LQKENI. The full variable domain, in which reference TRBV18 and TRBJ2-3 provide the parts outside the CDR3, is NAGVMQNPRHLVRRRGQEARLRCSPMKGHSHVYWYRQLPEEGLKFMVYLQKENIIDESGMPKERFSAEFPKEGPSILRIQQVVRGDSAAYFCASSPGQNTDTQYFGPGTRLTVL.